The 3 T cell receptor beta chains in this list originate from one sample, sequenced in a study of cytomegalovirus exposure and HLA in healthy donors. It was with 60 Vbeta and 13 Jbeta primers that the PCR ran. Libraries were prepared by immunoSEQ multiplex PCR; TCRdb keeps only in-frame clonotypes and omits some of them. Among about 200,000 clones, 80% to 90% were seen once, and the ten largest hold 0.31%. Specimen: PBMCs. These receptor sequences come from a woman in her thirties in good health and CMV-seronegative.

To note about this clone: In the same sample, other DNA sequences code for this CDR3. The V and J genes are TRBV5-1 and TRBJ2-5, with 10 nucleotides matching TRBD2. Germline-derived CDR1 and CDR2 are SGHRS and YFSETQ. Losses at the gene ends were 0 bases for V and 4 bases for J; bases not matched to a gene: 6. The CDR3 length is 16 residues. This CDR3 reads CASSLGLAGAGETQYF. The CDR3 DNA follows: TGCGCCAGCAGCTTGGGTCTAGCGGGGGCGGGAGAGACCCAGTACTTC.

The CDR3 sequence is CASSLYQTSGISNEQFF. CDR3 coding DNA: TGTGCCAGCAGTTTATACCAAACTAGCGGGATTTCTAATGAGCAGTTCTTC. The rearrangement joins TRBV27 to TRBJ2-1, with 10 bases lining up with TRBD2. The CDR3 is 17 amino acids. In germline, CDR1 is MNHEY, CDR2 SMNVEV (reference sequence). J was trimmed by 7 bases and V by 1 base; bases with no gene match: 10.

The chain recombines TRBV7-2 with TRBJ2-5, with TRBD2 as a possible D gene (7 bases). Trimming left V 3 bases short and J 5 bases short, with 13 bases between. The CDR3 has 14 residues. Germline V gives CDR1 SGHTA, CDR2 FQGNSA. CDR3 sequence: CASSFAGAWETQYF. CDR3 nucleotides: TGTGCCAGCAGCTTCGCGGGGGCGTGGGAGACCCAGTACTTC.